Presented here are 24 T cell receptor beta chains from one specimen sequenced in a study of T cell responses to AZD1222 COVID-19 vaccine. Generated by immunoSEQ multiplex PCR, the TCRdb table keeps only in-frame clones and is missing some. Counted here are about 100,000 clones, about 86% occurring once; the ten biggest clones make up 15%. The source material was peripheral blood, sampled on day 0 of AZD1222 vaccination. All receptors come from an adult in good health.

By sample fraction, this clone is medium-sized. The same CDR3 is also encoded by other DNA sequences in this sample. CDR3 in amino acids: CASSPQGNTEAFF. In nucleotides, the CDR3 is TGTGCCAGCAGCCCTCAAGGGAACACTGAAGCTTTCTTT. V usage is TRBV7-9 and J usage is TRBJ1-1; D is ambiguous. The V gene's germline CDR1 is SEHNR and CDR2 FQNEAQ (reference sequence). Trimming took off 5 bases at V and 1 base at J, with 8 bases between the two ends. The CDR3 runs 13 residues.

J is TRBJ2-7 and V is TRBV2, with D possibly TRBD1 on 6 matching bases. CDR3 length equals 13 residues. Trimming pared 8 bases from V and 2 bases from J, leaving 13 bases between. From germline, CDR1 is SNHLY and CDR2 FYNNEI. The CDR3, as DNA: TGTGCCAGCGAGTGGGACATGCCCTACGAGCAGTACTTC. As protein: CASEWDMPYEQYF.

This clone has a single count. V is TRBV15 and J is TRBJ1-2; TRBD1 aligns across 9 bases. The V gene's germline CDR1 is LNHNV and CDR2 YYDKDF (reference sequence). CDR3 length: 14 residues. After removal of 5 bases from V and 1 base from J, the junction contained 2 bases not matched to a gene. The DNA of the CDR3 is TGTGCCACCAGCCGGGACAGGGTTAACTATGGCTACACCTTC. This encodes CATSRDRVNYGYTF.

This clone was recorded only once. The CDR3 loop is CASSYLDGQGEKLFF. The CDR3 nucleotides read TGTGCCAGCAGCTATTTAGACGGACAGGGGGAAAAACTGTTTTTT. This chain joins TRBV6-5 and TRBJ1-4; 9 bases match TRBD1. Trimming cost V 6 bases and J 8 bases; bases outside gene matches: 10. The CDR3 has 15 residues. The germline V gene has CDR1 MNHEY and CDR2 SVGAGI.

The genes are TRBV19 and TRBJ1-5, with D maybe TRBD1 (6 bases). The length of the CDR3 is 14 residues. V shed 3 bases and J shed 4 bases, with 10 bases lying between them. In germline, CDR1 is LNHDA, CDR2 SQIVND (reference sequence). CDR3 in DNA: TGTGCCAGTAGTATTGGACAGATTAATCAGCCCCAGCATTTT. Its protein is CASSIGQINQPQHF.

The genes are TRBV5-4 and TRBJ2-1; no firm D call. CDR3 length: 15 residues. Trimming cost V 4 bases and J 0 bases, with 11 bases left between them. Germline assignment: CDR1 SGHNT and CDR2 YYREEE (reference sequence). DNA of the CDR3: TGTGCCAGCAGCGTCATTTCGAGCTCCTACAATGAGCAGTTCTTC. Translation: CASSVISSSYNEQFF.

The chain employs TRBV18 and TRBJ1-5; tentative D call: TRBD1 (6 bases). Germline CDR1 reads KGHSH; CDR2 reads LQKENI. V was cut by 6 bases and J by 4 bases, with 10 bases left in between. The CDR3 loop spans 13 amino acids. The CDR3 sequence: CASSSGENQPQHF. The CDR3 DNA reads as TGTGCCAGCTCGTCAGGGGAAAATCAGCCCCAGCATTTT. Together with reference TRBV18 and TRBJ1-5, the CDR3 gives the full variable domain: NAGVMQNPRHLVRRRGQEARLRCSPMKGHSHVYWYRQLPEEGLKFMVYLQKENIIDESGMPKERFSAEFPKEGPSILRIQQVVRGDSAAYFCASSSGENQPQHFGDGTRLSIL.

This clone was seen once. The chain couples TRBV19 to TRBJ1-5; no definite D call. Trimming removed 7 bases from V and 5 bases from J, with 15 bases in between. The CDR3 consists of 14 residues. Looked up from germline, CDR1 is LNHDA and CDR2 is SQIVND (reference sequence). The CDR3 here is CASKGVDRHQPQHF. Written as DNA, the CDR3 is TGTGCCAGTAAGGGTGTGGACCGACATCAGCCCCAGCATTTT.

The chain employs TRBV18 and TRBJ1-3, with D unclear. The ends were cut back, 3 bases at V and 0 bases at J, with 9 bases in the middle. Germline V CDR1 and CDR2: KGHSH, LQKENI. There are 15 residues in the CDR3. The CDR3 DNA sequence: TGTGCCAGCTCACCGACGGAAAGCTCTGGAAACACCATATATTTT. Protein product: CASSPTESSGNTIYF. Looking up the rest from reference TRBV18 and TRBJ1-3 gives the full variable domain: NAGVMQNPRHLVRRRGQEARLRCSPMKGHSHVYWYRQLPEEGLKFMVYLQKENIIDESGMPKERFSAEFPKEGPSILRIQQVVRGDSAAYFCASSPTESSGNTIYFGEGSWLTVV.

V is TRBV12-3 or TRBV12-4 and J is TRBJ1-2; 9 positions match TRBD1. V shed 8 bases, J shed 8 bases, and the junction held 9 bases outside the gene matches. This CDR3 is 13 amino acids long. The CDR3 reads CASGNRGLMGYTF. The DNA for the CDR3 is TGTGCCAGCGGCAACAGGGGGCTGATGGGCTACACCTTC.

This sequence joins TRBV1 and TRBJ2-4; the table's D call, TRBD2, has no DNA check behind it. TRBV1 is designated a pseudogene. The CDR3 is 15 residues long. The CDR3 is CTSSRSSVAKNIQYF. CDR3 coding DNA: TGCACCAGCAGCCGGTCTTCGGTAGCCAAAAACATTCAGTACTTC.

This clone was recorded once. The chain uses TRBV7-2 and TRBJ2-1; D is perhaps TRBD1 (5 bases). Germline lookup yields CDR1 SGHTA and CDR2 FQGNSA. The CDR3 spans 14 residues. V dropped 1 base and J dropped 7 bases, with 11 bases sitting between them. CDR3 residues: CASSLVGARNEQFF. The DNA for the CDR3 is TGTGCCAGCAGCTTAGTAGGGGCGAGAAATGAGCAGTTCTTC.

This sequence joins TRBV4-1 and TRBJ1-5; no reliable D call. Germline CDR1 is MGHRA and CDR2 is YSYEKL. V was clipped by 1 base and J by 4 bases, with 14 bases between them. This CDR3 comprises 16 residues. For the CDR3, the DNA is TGCGCCAGCAGCCAAGTGGGGTGGGTGGGAAATCAGCCCCAGCATTTT. It codes for CASSQVGWVGNQPQHF.

Here the CDR3 reads CASSVGQTNSPLHF. CDR3 nucleotide sequence: TGTGCCAGCAGCGTTGGACAGACTAATTCACCCCTCCACTTT. The V gene is TRBV9, the J gene TRBJ1-6; a possible D gene is TRBD1 (6 bases). The CDR3 extends over 14 amino acids. The V and J ends lost 2 bases and 6 bases respectively, with 9 bases between them. Germline V gene sequence: CDR1 SGDLS, CDR2 YYNGEE.

This clone was detected once. The J gene is TRBJ1-1, the V gene TRBV15; D may be TRBD1 (5 bases). The germline gives CDR1 LNHNV, CDR2 YYDKDF (reference sequence). This CDR3 has 16 amino acids. Deletions cut 0 bases from V and 6 bases from J, with 17 bases between. CDR3 DNA sequence: TGTGCCACCAGCAGAGACCCAGAAGGGGTATCCCCTGAAGCTTTCTTT. It is translated as CATSRDPEGVSPEAFF.

The chain carries TRBV30 and TRBJ2-7; maybe TRBD1 (5 bases). CDR1 is GTSNPN and CDR2 is SVGIG in the germline V gene (reference sequence). The CDR3 covers 13 residues. The germline V and J ends were trimmed by 1 base and 3 bases, with 10 bases remaining between them. This chain's CDR3 is CAWSAGRGYEQYF. CDR3 in DNA: TGTGCCTGGAGTGCGGGTAGGGGCTACGAGCAGTACTTC.

The DNA for the CDR3 is TGTGCCAGCAGTGAACCCCCGGGAGCCCGGGGGAAGTACGAGCAGTACTTC. This gives the protein CASSEPPGARGKYEQYF. V usage is TRBV25-1 and J usage is TRBJ2-7; tentatively, D is TRBD2 (6 bases). V gave up 2 bases and J gave up 4 bases, with 21 bases separating them. The CDR3 contains 17 residues. Looked up from germline, CDR1 is MGHDK and CDR2 is SYGVNS.

This chain joins TRBV5-1 and TRBJ1-1; D gene uncertain. The length of the CDR3 is 16 residues. From germline, CDR1 is SGHRS and CDR2 YFSETQ. V shed 3 bases and J shed 4 bases, with 19 bases lying between them. The CDR3 spells CASSSSAGVGGTEAFF. The CDR3 DNA reads TGCGCCAGCAGCTCGAGCGCCGGGGTTGGAGGCACTGAAGCTTTCTTT. Variable domain in full (rest from reference TRBV5-1 and TRBJ1-1): KAGVTQTPRYLIKTRGQQVTLSCSPISGHRSVSWYQQTPGQGLQFLFEYFSETQRNKGNFPGRFSGRQFSNSRSEMNVSTLELGDSALYLCASSSSAGVGGTEAFFGQGTRLTVV.

The chain is built from TRBV21-1 and TRBJ1-2; the table gives TRBD1 as D, unverified against the DNA. TRBV21-1 is an annotated pseudogene. The CDR3 length is 16 residues. CDR3 nucleotides: TGTGCCAGCAGCACCCCTCGACAGGTTCCTAACTATGGCTACACCTTC. It translates to CASSTPRQVPNYGYTF.

The CDR3 sequence is CATSGTDRGPYQPQHF. The DNA of the CDR3 is TGTGCCACCAGTGGTACAGACAGGGGGCCCTATCAGCCCCAGCATTTT. The chain carries TRBV24-1 and TRBJ1-5, with TRBD1 matching 10 bases. CDR3 size: 16 residues. Germline values: CDR1 KGHDR, CDR2 SFDVKD. Unmatched junction bases numbered 8, after V lost 5 bases and J lost 5 bases.

The chain links TRBV6-4 to TRBJ2-7; 11 nucleotides align to TRBD1. The CDR3 sequence is 14 residues long. The V segment lost 2 bases and the J segment 5 bases; nucleotides outside the gene matches: 2. The germline V gene has CDR1 MRHNA and CDR2 SNTAGT. The CDR3 region is CASSDRGQGDEQYF. The CDR3 DNA reads as TGTGCCAGCAGTGACAGGGGACAGGGGGACGAGCAGTACTTC.

The table lists this clone with a few counts. V and J are TRBV19 and TRBJ1-5, with D possibly matching TRBD1 (5 bases). This CDR3 contains 14 residues. Germline V gene lookup returns CDR1 LNHDA and CDR2 SQIVND (reference sequence). V was shortened by 5 bases and J by 7 bases, with 15 bases between the two germline ends. CDR3 region: CASSSQGWGQPQHF. DNA of the CDR3: TGTGCCAGTAGTTCTCAGGGATGGGGGCAGCCCCAGCATTTT.

There are a few counts of this clone. This sequence joins TRBV4-1 and TRBJ1-5, with 10 bases lining up with TRBD1. V trimming: 1 base; J trimming: 4 bases; junction bases outside the gene matches: 4. Germline lookup yields CDR1 MGHRA and CDR2 YSYEKL. This CDR3 comprises 16 residues. In DNA form, the CDR3 reads TGCGCCAGCAGCCAAGTGGGACAGGGGCGTAATCAGCCCCAGCATTTT. Protein sequence: CASSQVGQGRNQPQHF.

The V gene is TRBV20-1, the J gene TRBJ2-1, with D hard to call. The V gene lost 4 bases and the J gene lost 3 bases, with 4 bases spanning the gap. CDR1 is DFQATT and CDR2 is SNEGSKA in the germline V gene (reference sequence). The CDR3 loop spans 11 amino acids. The CDR3 bases are TGCAGTGCTAAAAACTACAATGAGCAGTTCTTC. This gives the protein CSAKNYNEQFF.